This T cell receptor (beta chain) emerged from a study of cytomegalovirus exposure and HLA in healthy donors. Study-wide results and limits: Later work found most CMV-associated TCR beta chains apparently HLA-restricted.

The CDR3 is made up of 16 amino acids. The junction had 7 bases not matched to a gene; V was cut back by 0 bases and J by 5 bases. Germline CDR1 SGDLS, CDR2 YYNGEE. This PCR relied on a set of 60 Vbeta primers and 13 Jbeta primers. Repertoires were generated with immunoSEQ multiplex PCR, while TCRdb's copy carries only in-frame clones and drops some. Of 180,000 or so clones listed, roughly 88% are singletons. Concerning this clone: The antigen is unknown.

The sample comprised PBMCs. The chain employs TRBV9 and TRBJ2-5; 10 nucleotides agree with TRBD2. The clonotype originates from a man younger than 35 in good health and CMV-seropositive. The CDR3 here is CASSVGVAGGGETQYF. DNA for the CDR3: TGTGCCAGCAGCGTAGGGGTAGCGGGGGGCGGGGAGACCCAGTACTTC.